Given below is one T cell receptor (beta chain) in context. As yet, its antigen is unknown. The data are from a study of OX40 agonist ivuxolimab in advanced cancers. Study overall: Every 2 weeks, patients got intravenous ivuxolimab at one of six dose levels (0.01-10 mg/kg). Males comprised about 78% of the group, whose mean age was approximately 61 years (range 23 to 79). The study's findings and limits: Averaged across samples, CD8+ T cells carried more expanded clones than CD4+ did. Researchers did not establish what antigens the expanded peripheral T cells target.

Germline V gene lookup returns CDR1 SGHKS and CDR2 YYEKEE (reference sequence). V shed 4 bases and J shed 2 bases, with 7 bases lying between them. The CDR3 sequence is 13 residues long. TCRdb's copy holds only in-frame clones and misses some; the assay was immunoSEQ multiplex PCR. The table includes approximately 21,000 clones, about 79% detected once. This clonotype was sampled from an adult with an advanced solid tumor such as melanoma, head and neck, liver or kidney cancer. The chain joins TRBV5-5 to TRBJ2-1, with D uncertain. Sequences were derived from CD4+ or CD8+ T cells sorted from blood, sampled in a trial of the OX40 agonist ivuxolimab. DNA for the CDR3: TGTGCCAGCAGCCACGGCCCCTACAATGAGCAGTTCTTC. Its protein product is CASSHGPYNEQFF.